This T cell receptor beta chain was retrieved from a study of OX40 agonist ivuxolimab in advanced cancers. Whole-study context: With ivuxolimab, an agonistic anti-OX40 (CD134) antibody, patients were treated. Notes on the study in general: Average numbers of expanded clones were greater in CD8+ T cells than in CD4+. Blood T cells, both CD4+ and CD8+, expanded clonally by week 6 at 0.1 to 3.0 mg/kg.

In the case of this clone: Antigen specificity is unknown.

Clones were sequenced by immunoSEQ multiplex PCR, and TCRdb holds only the in-frame ones, with some missing. The sample has approximately 76,000 clones; approximately 85% are singletons. The clonotype originates from an adult with an advanced solid tumor such as melanoma, head and neck, liver or kidney cancer. The sequencing used CD4+ or CD8+ T cells sorted from blood, collected in a trial of the OX40 agonist ivuxolimab.

The CDR3 spells CASSLKRQSSYNSPLHF. In DNA form, the CDR3 reads TGTGCCAGCAGCTTGAAAAGACAGAGCTCCTATAATTCACCCCTCCACTTT. This chain links TRBV5-8 with TRBJ1-6; D may be TRBD1 (5 bases). V lost 1 base and J lost 0, with 11 bases in between. CDR1 is SGHTS and CDR2 is YDEGEE in the germline V gene. CDR3 length: 17 amino acids.